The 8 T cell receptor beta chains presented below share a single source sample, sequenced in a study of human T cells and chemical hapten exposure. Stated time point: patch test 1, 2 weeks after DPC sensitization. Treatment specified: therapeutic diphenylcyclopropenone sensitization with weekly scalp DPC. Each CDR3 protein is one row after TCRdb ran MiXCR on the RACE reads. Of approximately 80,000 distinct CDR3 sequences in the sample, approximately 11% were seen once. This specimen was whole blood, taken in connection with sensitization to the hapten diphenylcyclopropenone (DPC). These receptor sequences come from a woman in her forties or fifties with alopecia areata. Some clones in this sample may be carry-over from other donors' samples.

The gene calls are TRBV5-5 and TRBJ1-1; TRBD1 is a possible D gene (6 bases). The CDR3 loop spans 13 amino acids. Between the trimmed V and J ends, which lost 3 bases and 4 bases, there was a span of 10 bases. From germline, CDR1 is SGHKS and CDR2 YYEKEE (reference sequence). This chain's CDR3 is CASSSEGGTEAFF. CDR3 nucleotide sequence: TGTGCCAGCAGCTCGGAAGGGGGCACTGAAGCTTTCTTT.

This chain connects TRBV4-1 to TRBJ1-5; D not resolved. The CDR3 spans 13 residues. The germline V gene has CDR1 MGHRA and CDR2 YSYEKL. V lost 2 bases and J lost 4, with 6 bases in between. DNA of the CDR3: TGCGCCAGCAGCCAAAGTTATAATCAGCCCCAGCATTTT. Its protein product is CASSQSYNQPQHF.

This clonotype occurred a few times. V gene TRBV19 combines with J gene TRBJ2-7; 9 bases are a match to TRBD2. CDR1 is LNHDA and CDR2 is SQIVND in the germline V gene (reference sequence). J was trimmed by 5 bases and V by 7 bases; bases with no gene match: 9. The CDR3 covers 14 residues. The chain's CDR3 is CASTQIAGDHEQYF. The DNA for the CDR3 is TGTGCCAGTACCCAGATAGCGGGAGACCACGAGCAGTACTTC.

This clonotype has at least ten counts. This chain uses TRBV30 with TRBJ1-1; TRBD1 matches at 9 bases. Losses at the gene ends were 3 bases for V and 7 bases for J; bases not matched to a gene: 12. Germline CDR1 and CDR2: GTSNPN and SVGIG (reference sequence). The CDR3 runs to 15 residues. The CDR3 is CAWSQTGGALLEAFF. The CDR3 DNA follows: TGTGCCTGGAGCCAAACAGGGGGCGCTCTTCTTGAAGCTTTCTTT.

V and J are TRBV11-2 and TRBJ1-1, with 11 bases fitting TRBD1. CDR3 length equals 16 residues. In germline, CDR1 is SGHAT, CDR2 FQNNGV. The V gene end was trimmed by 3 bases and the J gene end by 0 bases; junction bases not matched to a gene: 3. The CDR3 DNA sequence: TGTGCCAGCAGCTTGAGGACAGGGGGCCTGAACACTGAAGCTTTCTTT. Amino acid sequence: CASSLRTGGLNTEAFF.

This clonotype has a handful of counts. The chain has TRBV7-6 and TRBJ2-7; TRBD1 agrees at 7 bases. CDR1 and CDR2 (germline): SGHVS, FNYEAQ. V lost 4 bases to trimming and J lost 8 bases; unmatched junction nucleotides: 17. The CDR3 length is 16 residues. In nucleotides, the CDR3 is TGTGCCAGCAGCTCAGGGGAGCAGGGACAGCTTGCCCAGCAGTACTTC. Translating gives CASSSGEQGQLAQQYF.

The DNA of the CDR3 is TGTGCCAGCAGCCCTATCACAGATACGCAGTATTTT. Translated, it gives CASSPITDTQYF. J is TRBJ2-3 and V is TRBV7-9; no definite D call. Germline V gene sequence: CDR1 SEHNR, CDR2 FQNEAQ (reference sequence). The CDR3 is 12 residues long. The V and J ends lost 5 bases and 2 bases respectively, with 5 bases between them.

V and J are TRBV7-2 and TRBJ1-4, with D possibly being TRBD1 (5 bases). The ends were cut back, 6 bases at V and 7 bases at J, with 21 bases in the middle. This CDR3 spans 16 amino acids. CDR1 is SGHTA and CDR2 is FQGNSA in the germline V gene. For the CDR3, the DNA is TGTGCCAGCAGGAAGACCGGGGGATTAATCGGTGAAAAACTGTTTTTT. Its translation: CASRKTGGLIGEKLFF.